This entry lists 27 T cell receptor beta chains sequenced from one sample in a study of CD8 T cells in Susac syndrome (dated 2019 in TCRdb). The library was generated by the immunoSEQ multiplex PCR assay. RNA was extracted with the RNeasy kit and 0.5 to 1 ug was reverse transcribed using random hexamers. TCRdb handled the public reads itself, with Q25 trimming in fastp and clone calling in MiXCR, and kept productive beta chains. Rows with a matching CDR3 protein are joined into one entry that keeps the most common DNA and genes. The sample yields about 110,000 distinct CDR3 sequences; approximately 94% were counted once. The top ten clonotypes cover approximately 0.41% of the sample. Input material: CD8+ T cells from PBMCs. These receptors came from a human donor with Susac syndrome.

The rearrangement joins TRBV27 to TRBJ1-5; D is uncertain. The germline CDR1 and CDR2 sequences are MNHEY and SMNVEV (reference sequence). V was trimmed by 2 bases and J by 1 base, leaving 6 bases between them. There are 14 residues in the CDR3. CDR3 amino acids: CASSLAGSNQPQHF. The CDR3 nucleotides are TGTGCCAGCAGTTTAGCTGGAAGCAATCAGCCCCAGCATTTT.

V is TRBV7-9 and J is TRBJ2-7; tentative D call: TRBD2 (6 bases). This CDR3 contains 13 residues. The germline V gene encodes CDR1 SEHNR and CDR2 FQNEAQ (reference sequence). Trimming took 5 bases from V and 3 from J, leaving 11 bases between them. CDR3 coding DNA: TGTGCCAGCAGCCCGACTAGGGGCTACGAGCAGTACTTC. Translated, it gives CASSPTRGYEQYF.

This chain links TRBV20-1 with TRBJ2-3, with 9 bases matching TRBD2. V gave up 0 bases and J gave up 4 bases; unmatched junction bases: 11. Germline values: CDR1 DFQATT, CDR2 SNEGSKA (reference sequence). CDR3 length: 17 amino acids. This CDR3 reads CSARDRLAGSPADTQYF. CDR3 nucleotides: TGCAGTGCTAGAGATAGGCTAGCGGGGTCCCCGGCAGATACGCAGTATTTT.

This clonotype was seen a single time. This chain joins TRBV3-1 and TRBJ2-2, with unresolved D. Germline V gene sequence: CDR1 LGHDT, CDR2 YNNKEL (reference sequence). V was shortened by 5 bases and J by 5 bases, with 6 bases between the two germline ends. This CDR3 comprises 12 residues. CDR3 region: CASSYMTGELFF. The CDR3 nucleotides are TGTGCCAGCAGCTACATGACCGGGGAGCTGTTTTTT.

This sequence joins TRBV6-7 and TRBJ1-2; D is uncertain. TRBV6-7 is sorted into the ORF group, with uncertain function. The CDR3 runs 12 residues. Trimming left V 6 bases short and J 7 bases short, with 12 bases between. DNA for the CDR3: TGTGCCAGCAGAGGCAGTCTATGTGGCTACACCTTC. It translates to CASRGSLCGYTF.

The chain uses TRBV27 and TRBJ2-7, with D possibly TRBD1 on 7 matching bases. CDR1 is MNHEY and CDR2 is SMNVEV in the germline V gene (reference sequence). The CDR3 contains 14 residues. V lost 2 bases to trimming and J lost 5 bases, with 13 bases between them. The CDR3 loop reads CASSLSRRGDEQYF. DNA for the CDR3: TGTGCCAGCAGTTTAAGTCGCAGGGGGGACGAGCAGTACTTC.

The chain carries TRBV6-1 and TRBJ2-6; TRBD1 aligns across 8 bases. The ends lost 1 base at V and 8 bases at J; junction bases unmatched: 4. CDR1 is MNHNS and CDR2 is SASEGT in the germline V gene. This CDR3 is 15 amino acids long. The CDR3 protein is CASSEGSGGTNVLTF. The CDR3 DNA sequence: TGTGCCAGCAGTGAAGGCTCAGGGGGCACCAACGTCCTGACTTTC.

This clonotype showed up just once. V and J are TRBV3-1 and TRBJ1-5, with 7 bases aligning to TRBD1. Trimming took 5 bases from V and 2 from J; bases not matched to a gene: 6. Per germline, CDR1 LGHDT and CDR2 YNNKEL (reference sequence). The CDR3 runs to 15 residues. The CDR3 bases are TGTGCCAGCAGCGTGACAGGGATGGGCAATCAGCCCCAGCATTTT. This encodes CASSVTGMGNQPQHF.

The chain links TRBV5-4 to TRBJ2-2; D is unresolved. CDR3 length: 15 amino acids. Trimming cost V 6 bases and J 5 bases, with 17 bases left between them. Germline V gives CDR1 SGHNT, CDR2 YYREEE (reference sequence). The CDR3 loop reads CASTPGLGWTGELFF. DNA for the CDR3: TGTGCCAGCACCCCCGGTCTAGGGTGGACCGGGGAGCTGTTTTTT.

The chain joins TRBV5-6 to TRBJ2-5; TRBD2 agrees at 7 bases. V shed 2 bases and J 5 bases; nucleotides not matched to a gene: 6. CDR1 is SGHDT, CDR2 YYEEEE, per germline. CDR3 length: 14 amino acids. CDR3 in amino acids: CASSLGQGGETQYF. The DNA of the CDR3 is TGTGCCAGCAGCTTAGGCCAGGGAGGGGAGACCCAGTACTTC.

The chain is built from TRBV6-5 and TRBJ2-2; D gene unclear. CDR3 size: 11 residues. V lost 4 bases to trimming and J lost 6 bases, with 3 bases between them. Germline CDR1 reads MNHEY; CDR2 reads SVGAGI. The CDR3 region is CASSSPGELFF. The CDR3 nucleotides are TGTGCCAGCAGTTCACCCGGGGAGCTGTTTTTT.

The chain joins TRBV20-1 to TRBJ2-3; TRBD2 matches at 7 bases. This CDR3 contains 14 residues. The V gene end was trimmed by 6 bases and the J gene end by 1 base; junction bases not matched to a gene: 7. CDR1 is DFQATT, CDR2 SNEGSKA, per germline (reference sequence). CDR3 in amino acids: CSAGASGRTDTQYF. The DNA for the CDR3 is TGCAGTGCCGGGGCTAGCGGCCGCACAGATACGCAGTATTTT.

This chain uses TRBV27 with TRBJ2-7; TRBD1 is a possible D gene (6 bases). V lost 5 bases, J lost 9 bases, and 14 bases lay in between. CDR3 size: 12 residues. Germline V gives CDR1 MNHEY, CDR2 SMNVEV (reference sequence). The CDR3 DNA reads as TGTGCCAGCAGTCACCGACAGGTATGGCAGTACTTC. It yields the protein CASSHRQVWQYF.

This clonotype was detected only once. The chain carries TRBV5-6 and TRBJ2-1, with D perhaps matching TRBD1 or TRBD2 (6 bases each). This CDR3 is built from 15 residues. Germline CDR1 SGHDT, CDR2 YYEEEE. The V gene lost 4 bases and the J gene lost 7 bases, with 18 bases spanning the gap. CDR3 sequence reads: CASSQGPTGGNEQFF. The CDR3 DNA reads TGTGCCAGCAGCCAGGGCCCGACAGGAGGGAATGAGCAGTTCTTC.

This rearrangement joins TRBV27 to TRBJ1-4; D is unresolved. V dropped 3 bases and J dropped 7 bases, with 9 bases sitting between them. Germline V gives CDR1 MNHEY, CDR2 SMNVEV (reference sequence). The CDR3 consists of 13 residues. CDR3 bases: TGTGCCAGCAGTTTGACGAGTATTGAAAAACTGTTTTTT. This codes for CASSLTSIEKLFF.

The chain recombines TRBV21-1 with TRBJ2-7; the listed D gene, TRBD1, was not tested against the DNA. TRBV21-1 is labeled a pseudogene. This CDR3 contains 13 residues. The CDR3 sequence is CARVRTLSYEQYF. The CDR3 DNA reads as TGTGCCAGGGTTCGGACACTATCCTACGAGCAGTACTTC.

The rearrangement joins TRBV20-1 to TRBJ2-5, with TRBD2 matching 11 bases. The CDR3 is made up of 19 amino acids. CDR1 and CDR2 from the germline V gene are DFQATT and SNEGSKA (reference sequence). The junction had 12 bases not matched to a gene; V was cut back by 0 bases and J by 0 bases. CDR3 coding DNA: TGCAGTGCTAGAGATTCGGAACTAGCGGGGGACCTGTACCAAGAGACCCAGTACTTC. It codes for CSARDSELAGDLYQETQYF.

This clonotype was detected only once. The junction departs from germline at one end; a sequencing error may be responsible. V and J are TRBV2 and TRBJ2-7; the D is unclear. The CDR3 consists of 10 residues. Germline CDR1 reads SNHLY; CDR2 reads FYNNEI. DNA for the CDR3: TGTGCCAGCAGTGGGGTTAGAACCATCTTC. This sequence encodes CASSGVRTIF.

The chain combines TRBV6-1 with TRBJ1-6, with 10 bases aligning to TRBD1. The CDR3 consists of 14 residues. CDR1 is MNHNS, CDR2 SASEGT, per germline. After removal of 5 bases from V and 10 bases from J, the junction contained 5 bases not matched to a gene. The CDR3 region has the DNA TGTGCCAGCAGTAGCGACAGGGGGCTCTCACCCCTCCACTTT. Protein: CASSSDRGLSPLHF.

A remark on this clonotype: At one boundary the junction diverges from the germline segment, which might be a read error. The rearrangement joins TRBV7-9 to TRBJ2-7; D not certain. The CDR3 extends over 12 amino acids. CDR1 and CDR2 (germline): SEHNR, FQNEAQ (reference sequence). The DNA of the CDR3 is TGTGCCAGCAGCTCCGGGTCCTCCGAGCAGTACTTC. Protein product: CASSSGSSEQYF. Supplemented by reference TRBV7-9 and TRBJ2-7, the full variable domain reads DTGVSQNPRHKITKRGQNVTFRCDPISEHNRLYWYRQTLGQGPEFLTYFQNEAQLEKSRLLSDRFSAERPKGSFSTLEIQRTEQGDSAMYLCASSSGSSEQYFGPGTRLTVT.

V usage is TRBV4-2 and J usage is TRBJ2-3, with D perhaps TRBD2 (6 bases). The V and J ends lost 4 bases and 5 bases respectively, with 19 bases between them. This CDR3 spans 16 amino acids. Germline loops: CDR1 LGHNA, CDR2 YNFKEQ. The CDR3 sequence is CASSPEAGRAIDTQYF. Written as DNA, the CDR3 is TGTGCCAGCAGCCCGGAGGCGGGGCGCGCAATAGATACGCAGTATTTT.

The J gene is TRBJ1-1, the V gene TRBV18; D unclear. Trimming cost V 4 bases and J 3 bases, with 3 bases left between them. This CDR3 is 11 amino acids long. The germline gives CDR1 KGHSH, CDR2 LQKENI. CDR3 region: CASSRDTEAFF. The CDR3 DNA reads TGTGCCAGCTCACGGGACACTGAAGCTTTCTTT.

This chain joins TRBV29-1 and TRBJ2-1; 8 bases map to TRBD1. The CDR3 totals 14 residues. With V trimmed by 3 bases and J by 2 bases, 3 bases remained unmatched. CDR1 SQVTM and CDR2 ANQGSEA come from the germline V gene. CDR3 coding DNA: TGCAGCGTTGAGGGGACAGGAGCCTACAATGAGCAGTTCTTC. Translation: CSVEGTGAYNEQFF.

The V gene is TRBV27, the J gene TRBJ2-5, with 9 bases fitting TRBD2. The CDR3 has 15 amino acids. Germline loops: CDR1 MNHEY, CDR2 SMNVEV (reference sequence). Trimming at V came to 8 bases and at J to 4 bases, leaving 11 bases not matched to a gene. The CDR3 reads CASRREGGRTETQYF. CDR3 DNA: TGTGCCAGCCGGCGGGAGGGGGGCAGGACAGAGACCCAGTACTTC.

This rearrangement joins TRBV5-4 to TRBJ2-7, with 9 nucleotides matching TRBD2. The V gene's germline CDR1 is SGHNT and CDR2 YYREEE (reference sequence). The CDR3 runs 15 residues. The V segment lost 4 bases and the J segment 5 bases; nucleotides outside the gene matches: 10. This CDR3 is CASSPSQGLANEQYF. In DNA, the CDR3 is TGTGCCAGCAGCCCGTCGCAGGGACTAGCAAACGAGCAGTACTTC.

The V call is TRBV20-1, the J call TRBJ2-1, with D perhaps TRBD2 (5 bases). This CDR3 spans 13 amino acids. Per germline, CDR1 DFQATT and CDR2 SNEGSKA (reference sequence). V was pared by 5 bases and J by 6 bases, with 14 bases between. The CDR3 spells CSAASTILNEQFF. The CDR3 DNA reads TGCAGTGCTGCATCGACTATCCTCAATGAGCAGTTCTTC.

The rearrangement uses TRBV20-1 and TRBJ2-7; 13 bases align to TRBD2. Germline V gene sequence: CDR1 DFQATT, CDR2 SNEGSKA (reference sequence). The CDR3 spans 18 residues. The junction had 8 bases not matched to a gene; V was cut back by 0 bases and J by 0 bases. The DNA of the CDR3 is TGCAGTGCTAGAGATCGACTAGCGGGGGGTCCCAGCTCCTACGAGCAGTACTTC. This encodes CSARDRLAGGPSSYEQYF.